This TCR beta chain was captured in a study of shared clonotypes between healthy human individuals. Study observations and caveats: Depth of sequencing was expected to influence donor clonotype sharing. Rarefaction exposed incomplete sorted-subset sequencing despite large depth. Generally, naive subsets came out with larger estimated richness than memory subsets. It was the non-shared clonotypes that had lower generation probabilities than clonotypes shared by all four donors.

Assay: immunoSEQ multiplex PCR; the TCRdb copy retains only in-frame clones and omits some. The sample consists of 1.6 million or so clones, approximately 98.5% of them appearing once. The CDR3 is 15 amino acids. V shed 3 bases and J 4 bases; nucleotides not matched to a gene: 7. Germline assignment: CDR1 SGHRS and CDR2 YFSETQ. About this clone itself: Its antigen is unidentified.

The V gene is TRBV5-1, the J gene TRBJ1-1, with 9 positions matching TRBD1. This clonotype was sampled from a young man in good health. Sequencing was carried out using naive CD4+ T cells sorted from blood. The subset here: CD45RA+ positively selected. The CDR3 DNA is TGCGCCAGCAGCTGGGGGACAGGGTCGGTCACTGAAGCTTTCTTT. This codes for CASSWGTGSVTEAFF.